This is a list of T cell receptor beta chains from one sample in a study of T cells in lung cancer brain metastases. Data came from immunoSEQ multiplex PCR; TCRdb stores just in-frame clones and leaves some out. The sample lists roughly 4,700 clones; roughly 89% were seen once. The specimen sequenced was tumor tissue from the primary lung tumor. These receptors were collected from a woman aged 50 to 60 with non-small cell lung cancer. Each CDR3 is given with its conserved first and last residue. A D gene is named only where the DNA matches it firmly. Part of the rows lack a size; the others show once, few, many or a class for expanded clones.

CDR3nt | CDR3aa | d_gene | j_gene | abundance | v_gene
TGTGCCAGCATCAAGGGAGTCAATGAAAAACTGTTTTTT | CASIKGVNEKLFF | NA | TRBJ1-4 | NA | TRBV6-1
TGTGCCAGCAGCGTAGGACAATCCGGGGTTGAAAAACTGTTTTTT | CASSVGQSGVEKLFF | NA | TRBJ1-4 | few | TRBV9
TGTGCCAGCAGTGAATTTGGTATCGGTGGCTACACCTTC | CASSEFGIGGYTF | NA | TRBJ1-2 | few | TRBV6-1
TGCGCCAGCAGCCAAGAGGGGTATGCCCCCTACACCTTC | CASSQEGYAPYTF | NA | TRBJ1-2 | NA | TRBV4-1
TGTGCCAGCAGCGTAGGTGGCCAGAGAAATTCACCCCTCCACTTT | CASSVGGQRNSPLHF | NA | TRBJ1-6 | NA | TRBV9
TGTGCCAGCAGCCTAGCGGGCTCACAAGAGACCCAGTACTTC | CASSLAGSQETQYF | TRBD2 | TRBJ2-5 | NA | TRBV5-4
TGTGCCAGCAGTGTTAAGGAGAACACTGAAGCTTTCTTT | CASSVKENTEAFF | NA | TRBJ1-1 | NA | TRBV6-5
TGTGCCAGTAGTATGAGTAAAGCCTCCCTCTATGGCTACACCTTC | CASSMSKASLYGYTF | NA | TRBJ1-2 | NA | TRBV19
TGCGCCAGCAGCTTCGTCAGGGCCCTCTTC | CASSFVRALF | NA | TRBJ2-1 | once | TRBV5-1
TGTGCCAGCAGCAGGGGACTAGCGGGGGGGCCAGGCACAGATACGCAGTATTTT | CASSRGLAGGPGTDTQYF | TRBD2 | TRBJ2-3 | NA | TRBV11-2
TGTGCCAGCAGTCGCTCCTCGGGGCAGGATACGCAGTATTTT | CASSRSSGQDTQYF | NA | TRBJ2-3 | NA | TRBV2
TGCGCCAGCAGCTTGGATACAGGGATCAATGAGCAGTTCTTC | CASSLDTGINEQFF | NA | TRBJ2-1 | NA | TRBV5-1
TGTGCCAGCAGCTTAGCAGGCGGGAGGGTAACAGATACGCAGTATTTT | CASSLAGGRVTDTQYF | TRBD2 | TRBJ2-3 | NA | TRBV7-8
TGTGCCAGCAGTGGGGGACAGGGTACAGATACGCAGTATTTT | CASSGGQGTDTQYF | TRBD1 | TRBJ2-3 | NA | TRBV6-4
TGTGCCAGCAGCTTGGTCGCAGGGATGAACACTGAAGCTTTCTTT | CASSLVAGMNTEAFF | NA | TRBJ1-1 | NA | TRBV5-5
TGCGCCAGCAGCTTGGGGAGGGTTAACACCGGGGAGCTGTTTTTT | CASSLGRVNTGELFF | NA | TRBJ2-2 | NA | TRBV5-1
TGTGCCAGCACCACTGGGGGGAGCGGGGCCCCCAATGAGCAGTTCTTC | CASTTGGSGAPNEQFF | TRBD2 | TRBJ2-1 | NA | TRBV5-4
TGTGCCTGGACCGATAAAAACCGGGGAGGCACTGAAGCTTTCTTT | CAWTDKNRGGTEAFF | NA | TRBJ1-1 | NA | TRBV30
TGTGCCAGCAGCCAAGATATGTCGGGGGCCACCGGGGAGCTGTTTTTT | CASSQDMSGATGELFF | NA | TRBJ2-2 | NA | TRBV4-2